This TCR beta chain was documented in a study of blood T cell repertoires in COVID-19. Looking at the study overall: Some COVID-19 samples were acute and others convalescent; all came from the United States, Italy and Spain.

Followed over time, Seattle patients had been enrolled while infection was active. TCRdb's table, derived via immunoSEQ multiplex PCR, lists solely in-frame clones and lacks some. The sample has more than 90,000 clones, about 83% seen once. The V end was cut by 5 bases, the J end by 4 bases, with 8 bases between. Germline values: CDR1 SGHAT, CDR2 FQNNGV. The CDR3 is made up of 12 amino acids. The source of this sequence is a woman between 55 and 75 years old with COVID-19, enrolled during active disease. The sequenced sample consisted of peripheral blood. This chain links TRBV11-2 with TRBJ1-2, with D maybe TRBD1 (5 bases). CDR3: CASSPTAYGYTF. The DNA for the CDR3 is TGTGCCAGCAGCCCGACAGCCTATGGCTACACCTTC.